The following is a T cell receptor beta chain sequence with its context. Here immunoSEQ multiplex PCR was the method, and the copy in TCRdb shows in-frame clones only, minus some. The data contain some 220,000 clones, around three quarters of them seen just once; the ten biggest clones take up around 7.7%. The CDR3 is made up of 14 amino acids. CDR1 GTSNPN and CDR2 SVGIG come from the germline V gene (reference sequence). V was pared by 1 base and J by 7 bases, with 16 bases between. These data are taken from a study of blood T cell repertoires in COVID-19. This chain uses TRBV30 with TRBJ2-5; D perhaps matches TRBD2 (6 bases). The specimen was peripheral blood. The receptor comes from a woman in her 70s with acute or convalescent COVID-19. The CDR3 is CAWSASALGGTQYF. DNA of the CDR3: TGTGCCTGGAGTGCCAGCGCACTCGGGGGGACCCAGTACTTC.